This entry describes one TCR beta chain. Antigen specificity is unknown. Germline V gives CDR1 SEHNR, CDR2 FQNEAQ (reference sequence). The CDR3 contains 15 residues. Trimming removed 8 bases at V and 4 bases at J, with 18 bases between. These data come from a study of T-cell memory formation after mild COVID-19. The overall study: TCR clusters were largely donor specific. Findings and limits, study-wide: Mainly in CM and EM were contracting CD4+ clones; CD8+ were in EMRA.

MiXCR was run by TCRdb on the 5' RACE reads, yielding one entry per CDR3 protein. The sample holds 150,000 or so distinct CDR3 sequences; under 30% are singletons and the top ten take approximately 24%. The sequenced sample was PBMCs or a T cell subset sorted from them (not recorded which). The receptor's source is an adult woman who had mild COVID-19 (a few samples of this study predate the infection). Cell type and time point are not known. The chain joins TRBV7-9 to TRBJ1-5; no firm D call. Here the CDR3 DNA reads TGTGCCAGCTCACCCGCCCCGGGAGAGAATCAGCCCCAGCATTTT. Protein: CASSPAPGENQPQHF.